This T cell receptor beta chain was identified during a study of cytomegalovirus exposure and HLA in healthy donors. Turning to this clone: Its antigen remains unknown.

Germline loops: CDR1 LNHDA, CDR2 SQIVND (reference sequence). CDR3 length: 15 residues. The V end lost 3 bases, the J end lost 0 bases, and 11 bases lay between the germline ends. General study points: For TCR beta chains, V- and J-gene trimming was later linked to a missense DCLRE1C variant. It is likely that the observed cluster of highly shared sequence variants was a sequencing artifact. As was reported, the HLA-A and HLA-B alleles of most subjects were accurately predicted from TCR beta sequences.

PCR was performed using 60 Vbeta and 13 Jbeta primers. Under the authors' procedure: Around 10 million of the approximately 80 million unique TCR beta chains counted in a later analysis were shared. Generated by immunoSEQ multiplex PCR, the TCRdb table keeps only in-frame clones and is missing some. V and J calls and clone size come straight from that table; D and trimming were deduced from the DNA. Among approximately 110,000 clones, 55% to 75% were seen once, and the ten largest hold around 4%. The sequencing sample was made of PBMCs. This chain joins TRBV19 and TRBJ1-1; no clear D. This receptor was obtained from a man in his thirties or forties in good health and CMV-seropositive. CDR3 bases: TGTGCCAGTAGTATTCTCCGGACTGTGAACACTGAAGCTTTCTTT. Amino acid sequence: CASSILRTVNTEAFF.